The sequence of this T cell receptor (beta chain) was determined in a study of chemoradiotherapy in HPV16-positive cancers. V dropped 0 bases and J dropped 6 bases, with 12 bases sitting between them. The CDR3 is made up of 15 amino acids. Germline CDR1 and CDR2: SGHRS and YFSETQ. Produced via immunoSEQ multiplex PCR; TCRdb's table is partial and in-frame only. The sample holds approximately 20,000 clones, approximately 87% seen once. The sample in question was blood, obtained from a patient who underwent chemoradiotherapy. The chain joins TRBV5-1 to TRBJ2-2; D is undetermined. This clonotype originated in a human donor with HPV-associated anogenital cancer. In nucleotides, the CDR3 is TGCGCCAGCAGCTTGGCCGGTTTAGAGTCCGGGGAGCTGTTTTTT. Translation: CASSLAGLESGELFF.